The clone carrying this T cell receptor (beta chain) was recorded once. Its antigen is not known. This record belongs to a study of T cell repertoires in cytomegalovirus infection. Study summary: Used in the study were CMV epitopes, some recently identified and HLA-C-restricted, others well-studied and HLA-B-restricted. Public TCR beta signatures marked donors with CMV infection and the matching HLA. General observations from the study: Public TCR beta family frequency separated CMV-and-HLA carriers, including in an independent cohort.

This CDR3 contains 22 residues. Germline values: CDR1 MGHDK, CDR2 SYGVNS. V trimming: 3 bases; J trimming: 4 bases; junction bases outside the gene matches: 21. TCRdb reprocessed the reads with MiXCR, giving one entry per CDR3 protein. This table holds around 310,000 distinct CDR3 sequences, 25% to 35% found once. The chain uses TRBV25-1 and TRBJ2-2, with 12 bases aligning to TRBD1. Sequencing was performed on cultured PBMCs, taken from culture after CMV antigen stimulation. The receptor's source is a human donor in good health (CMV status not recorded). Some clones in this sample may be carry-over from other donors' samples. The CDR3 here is CASSDSIPGRDRGRRGTGELFF. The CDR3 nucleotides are TGTGCCAGCAGTGATTCTATCCCGGGACGGGACAGGGGGCGCCGGGGCACCGGGGAGCTGTTTTTT.